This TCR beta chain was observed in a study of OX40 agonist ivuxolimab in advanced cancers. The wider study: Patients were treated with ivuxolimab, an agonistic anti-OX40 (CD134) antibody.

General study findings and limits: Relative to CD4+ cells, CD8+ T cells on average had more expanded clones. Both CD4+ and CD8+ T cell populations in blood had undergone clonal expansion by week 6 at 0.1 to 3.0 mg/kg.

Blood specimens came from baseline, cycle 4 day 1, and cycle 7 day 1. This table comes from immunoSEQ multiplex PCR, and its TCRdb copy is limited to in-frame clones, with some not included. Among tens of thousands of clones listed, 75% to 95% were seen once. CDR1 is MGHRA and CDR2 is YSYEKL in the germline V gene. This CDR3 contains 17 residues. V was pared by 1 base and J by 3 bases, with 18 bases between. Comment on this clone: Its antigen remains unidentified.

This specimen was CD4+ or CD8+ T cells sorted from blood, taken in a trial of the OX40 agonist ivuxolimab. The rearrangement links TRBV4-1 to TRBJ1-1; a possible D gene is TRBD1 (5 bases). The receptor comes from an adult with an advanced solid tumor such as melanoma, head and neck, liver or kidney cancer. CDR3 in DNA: TGCGCCAGCAGCCAAGTGACCGGGAGCTTCAGGGACACTGAAGCTTTCTTT. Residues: CASSQVTGSFRDTEAFF.